This TCR beta chain was found in a study of blood T cell repertoires in COVID-19. This clone appeared a single time. Germline V lookup: CDR1 SGHAT, CDR2 FQNNGV. After removal of 5 bases from V and 9 bases from J, the junction contained 9 bases not matched to a gene. This CDR3 has 13 residues. Sequenced by immunoSEQ multiplex PCR; TCRdb stores in-frame clones only, minus some. Seen here are around 26,000 clones, about 90% observed once, and the top ten hold approximately 30%. J is TRBJ2-5 and V is TRBV11-2; 7 bases match TRBD1. The clonotype comes from a man in his sixties or seventies with active COVID-19. Sequenced sample: peripheral blood. CDR3 residues: CASSPRQGLAQYF. For the CDR3, the DNA is TGTGCCAGCAGCCCCCGACAGGGTTTGGCCCAGTACTTC. Supplemented by reference TRBV11-2 and TRBJ2-5, the full variable domain reads EAGVAQSPRYKIIEKRQSVAFWCNPISGHATLYWYQQILGQGPKLLIQFQNNGVVDDSQLPKDRFSAERLKGVDSTLKIQPAKLEDSAVYLCASSPRQGLAQYFGPGTRLLVL.